These 4 T cell receptor beta chains came from one sample sequenced in a study of T cell responses to AZD1222 COVID-19 vaccine. The assay was immunoSEQ multiplex PCR, and TCRdb's table has in-frame clones only and misses some. This sample has some 150,000 clones, with roughly 94% found just once. The material sequenced was peripheral blood, taken on day 0 of AZD1222 vaccination. These receptors were obtained from an adult in good health.

The rearrangement links TRBV7-8 to TRBJ1-5, with D uncertain. The germline V gene encodes CDR1 SGHVS and CDR2 FQNEAQ. Trimming shortened V by 1 base and J by 0 bases, and 13 bases separated the two germline ends. CDR3 size: 17 residues. The CDR3 nucleotides read TGTGCCAGCAGCTTAGAATGGGCGGATTTTAGCAATCAGCCCCAGCATTTT. Translated, it gives CASSLEWADFSNQPQHF.

The chain couples TRBV6-2 or TRBV6-3 to TRBJ2-1; 7 bases map to TRBD2. This CDR3 has 15 amino acids. The trim removed 2 bases at V and 5 bases at J, leaving 6 bases unmatched. The germline V gene encodes CDR1 MNHEY and CDR2 SVGEGT. CDR3 protein: CASSYTGTTNNEQFF. The CDR3 DNA reads TGTGCCAGCAGTTACACCGGGACTACCAACAATGAGCAGTTCTTC.

The CDR3 region is CSAALGNEQFF. CDR3 DNA sequence: TGCAGTGCCGCGCTCGGGAATGAGCAGTTCTTC. V usage is TRBV20-1 and J usage is TRBJ2-1; D ambiguous. V was pared by 6 bases and J by 7 bases, with 10 bases between. Germline CDR1 reads DFQATT; CDR2 reads SNEGSKA (reference sequence). CDR3 length: 11 residues.

V gene TRBV24-1 combines with J gene TRBJ2-5; 7 positions agree with TRBD1. Unmatched junction bases numbered 7, after V lost 4 bases and J lost 3 bases. The germline V gene has CDR1 KGHDR and CDR2 SFDVKD. There are 15 residues in the CDR3. The CDR3 sequence: CATSDPRDSKETQYF. As DNA, the CDR3 is TGTGCCACCAGTGACCCCCGGGACAGTAAAGAGACCCAGTACTTC.